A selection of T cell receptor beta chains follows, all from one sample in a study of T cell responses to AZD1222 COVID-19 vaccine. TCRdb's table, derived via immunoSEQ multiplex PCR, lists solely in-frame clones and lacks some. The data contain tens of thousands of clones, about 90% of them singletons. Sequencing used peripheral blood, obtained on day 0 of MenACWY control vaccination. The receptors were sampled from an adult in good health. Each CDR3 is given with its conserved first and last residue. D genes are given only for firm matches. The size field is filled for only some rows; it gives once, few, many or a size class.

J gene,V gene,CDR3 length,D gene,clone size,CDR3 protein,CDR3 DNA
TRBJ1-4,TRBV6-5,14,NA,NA,CAACRGATNEKLFF,TGTGCCGCTTGTCGGGGTGCAACTAATGAAAAACTGTTTTTT
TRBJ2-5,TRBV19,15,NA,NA,CASSIGGAIQETQYF,TGTGCCAGTAGTATCGGCGGAGCGATCCAAGAGACCCAGTACTTC
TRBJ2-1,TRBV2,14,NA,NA,CASSSGSSYNEQFF,TGTGCCAGCAGTAGCGGTAGCTCCTACAATGAGCAGTTCTTC
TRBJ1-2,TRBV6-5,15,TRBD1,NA,CASRKLDRANYGYTF,TGTGCCAGCAGAAAACTCGACAGGGCCAACTATGGCTACACCTTC
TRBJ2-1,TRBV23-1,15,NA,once,CASSLGFRERNEQFF,TGCGCCAGCAGTCTGGGTTTTCGGGAGCGCAATGAGCAGTTCTTC
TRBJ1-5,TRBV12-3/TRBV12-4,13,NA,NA,CASARGRNQPQHF,TGTGCCAGCGCCCGGGGGAGAAATCAGCCCCAGCATTTT
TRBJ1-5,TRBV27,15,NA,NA,CASKPSGRTNQPQHF,TGTGCCAGCAAACCCTCGGGAAGGACCAATCAGCCCCAGCATTTT
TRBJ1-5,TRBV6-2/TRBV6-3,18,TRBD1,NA,CASSGPGQGAISNQPQHF,TGTGCCAGCAGTGGACCGGGACAGGGGGCTATTAGCAATCAGCCCCAGCATTTT
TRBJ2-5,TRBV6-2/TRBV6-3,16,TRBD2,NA,CASSYGVAGGVETQYF,TGTGCCAGCAGTTACGGGGTAGCGGGGGGTGTAGAGACCCAGTACTTC
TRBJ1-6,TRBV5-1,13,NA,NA,CASSSDSGSPLHF,TGCGCCAGCAGCTCGGACAGCGGCTCACCCCTCCACTTT
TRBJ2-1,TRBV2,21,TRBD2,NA,CASSPRPRTSGPQSSYNEQFF,TGTGCCAGCAGTCCCCGGCCCCGGACTAGCGGGCCTCAGAGCTCCTACAATGAGCAGTTCTTC
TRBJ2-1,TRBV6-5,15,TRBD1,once,CASSYLGQGANEQFF,TGTGCCAGCAGTTACTTGGGACAGGGGGCCAATGAGCAGTTCTTC
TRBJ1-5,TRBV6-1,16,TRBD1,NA,CASSATVGGANQPQHF,TGTGCCAGCAGTGCAACCGTAGGGGGCGCAAATCAGCCCCAGCATTTT
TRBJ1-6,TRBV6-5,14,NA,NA,CATGGALGGSPLHF,TGTGCCACCGGAGGGGCCTTGGGGGGATCACCCCTCCACTTT
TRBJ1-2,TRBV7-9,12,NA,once,CASSSPRGGYTF,TGTGCCAGCAGCTCCCCCCGTGGGGGCTACACCTTC
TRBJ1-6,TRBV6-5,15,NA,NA,CASSYQTGNNSPLHF,TGTGCCAGCAGTTACCAGACAGGCAATAATTCACCCCTCCACTTT
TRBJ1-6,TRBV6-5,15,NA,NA,CASSTAGASNSPLHF,TGTGCCAGCAGTACGGCAGGGGCCTCTAATTCACCCCTCCACTTT
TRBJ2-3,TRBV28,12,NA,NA,CASRGTRNTQYF,TGTGCCAGCAGGGGGACCCGGAATACGCAGTATTTT
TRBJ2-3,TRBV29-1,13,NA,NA,CSADGRSTDTQYF,TGCAGCGCGGACGGTCGTAGCACAGATACGCAGTATTTT
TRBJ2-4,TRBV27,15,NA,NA,CASSTAYSGENIQYF,TGTGCCAGCAGTACGGCCTATTCAGGGGAAAACATTCAGTACTTC
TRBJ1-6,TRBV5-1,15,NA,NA,CASSLDGRGNSPLHF,TGCGCCAGCAGCTTGGATGGCAGGGGCAATTCACCCCTCCACTTT
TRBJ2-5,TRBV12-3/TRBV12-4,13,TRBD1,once,CASSARQGETQYF,TGTGCCAGCAGTGCCCGACAGGGAGAGACCCAGTACTTC
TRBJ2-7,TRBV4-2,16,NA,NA,CASSQFVQGGAYEQYF,TGTGCCAGCAGCCAATTTGTCCAGGGGGGGGCCTACGAGCAGTACTTC
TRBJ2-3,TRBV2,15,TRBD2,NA,CASRLTSGTGDTQYF,TGTGCCAGCAGGCTCACTAGCGGGACGGGAGATACGCAGTATTTT
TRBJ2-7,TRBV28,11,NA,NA,CASSRVYEQYF,TGTGCCAGCAGCCGGGTCTACGAGCAGTACTTC
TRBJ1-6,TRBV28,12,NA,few,CASSLLFSPLHF,TGTGCCAGCAGTTTACTCTTTTCACCCCTCCACTTT
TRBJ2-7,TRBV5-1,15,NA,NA,CASSLVQKSSYEQYF,TGCGCCAGCAGCTTGGTACAGAAGAGCTCCTACGAGCAGTACTTC